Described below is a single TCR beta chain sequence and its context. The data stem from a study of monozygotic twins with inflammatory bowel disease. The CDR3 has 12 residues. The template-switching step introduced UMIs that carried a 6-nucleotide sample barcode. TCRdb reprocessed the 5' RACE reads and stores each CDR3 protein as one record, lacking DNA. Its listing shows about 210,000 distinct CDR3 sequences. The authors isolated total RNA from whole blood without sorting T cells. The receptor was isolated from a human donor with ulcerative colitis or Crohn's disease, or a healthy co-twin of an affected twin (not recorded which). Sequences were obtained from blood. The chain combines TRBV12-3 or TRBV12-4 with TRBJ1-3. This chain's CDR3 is CASSSGGNTIYF.